The following is a T cell receptor (beta chain) sequence with its context. This clonotype was counted only a few times. Its recognized antigen is unknown. Per-base quality was not reported, and no clone a single base away is much larger than it. The library was obtained by 5' RACE. The data were produced on a NextSeq 500. In the TCR library protocol, a unique molecular identifier was attached to each TCR cDNA molecule so that PCR and sequencing errors could be corrected. In the authors' own workflow: TCR identification, UMI-based error correction and CDR3 extraction were all carried out with Decombinator tools. TCRs above a frequency of 2 per 1,000, corresponding to the top 1% of the tumor frequency distribution, were defined as expanded. Rényi diversity was computed with the R vegan package after subsampling each repertoire 100 times to 5,000 TCRs. CDR3 similarity networks were constructed using string-kernel similarity of amino acid triplets, with links drawn between CDR3s whose pairwise similarity was above 0.82. TCRdb reran the public reads through fastp at Q25 and MiXCR, keeping productive beta chains. Rows with a matching CDR3 protein are joined into one entry that keeps the most common DNA and genes. The authors' filters were not applied to this entry. For this sample the table gives about 2,300 distinct CDR3 sequences, of which 15% were detected only once. Of the sample, roughly 25% falls within the top ten clones.

The data derive from a study of spatial heterogeneity in lung cancer (dated by TCRdb to between 2018 and 2020). Turning to the overall study: More beta-chain than alpha-chain transcripts were consistently detected, likely reflecting higher beta-chain transcript abundance. At surgery, over 200 tumor regions, 63 to 70 matched nontumor lung samples and 45 to 60 PBMC samples were TCR-sequenced for both alpha and beta chains. The study linked features of the TCR repertoire to counts of nonsynonymous mutations, which were determined by whole-exome sequencing of tumor tissue. The study quantitatively compared TCR alpha and beta repertoires across multiple tumor regions, matched nontumor lung and blood in non-small cell lung cancer. In the raw uncorrected reads, each unique combination of TCR and UMI appeared on average more than ten times.

Broad study findings and their caveats: Additional single-cell paired TCR alpha and beta sequencing was considered necessary to confirm, at a functional level, the hypothesis that regional TCRs recognize regional mutations.

The CDR3 holds 16 amino acids from the cysteine to the phenylalanine. The kept DNA is CDR3 alone, 48 bases in frame from the first base. Taken from the germline V gene, the CDR1 and CDR2 loops are SGHVS and FNYEAQ. From V the trimming removes 5 bases and from J it removes 4 bases, while the gene matches leave 10 bases of the junction unaccounted for. In light of the paper, this sample's time point label describes: sample taken at primary tumor resection. Samples were obtained from over 70 patients with early-stage, untreated non-small cell lung cancer from the lung TRACERx cohort. TCR sequencing used whole RNA extracted from tumor and nontumor lung tissue, or from cryopreserved PBMC samples, without cell sorting. Only patients with enough RNA available from two or more tumor regions were chosen for TCR sequencing. Before being selected, tumor and adjacent nontumor lung specimens were reviewed by a lung pathologist.

The chain joins TRBV7-6 to TRBJ2-3, and TRBD2 matches 9 of the central bases. The input for sequencing was normal lung tissue next to the tumor, taken at surgery. This receptor was taken from a male donor with early-stage non-small cell lung cancer. The nucleotide sequence is TGTGCCAGCAGCCAGTCTCAGCGGGGGGCAGCAGATACGCAGTATTTT. It translates to CASSQSQRGAADTQYF.